Presented here are 29 T cell receptor beta chains from one specimen sequenced in a study of cytomegalovirus exposure and HLA in healthy donors. Both 60 Vbeta primers and 13 Jbeta primers went into the PCR. Some clones are missing from TCRdb's copy, which holds only in-frame ones; the method was immunoSEQ multiplex PCR. Of about 170,000 clones in the sample, approximately 85% were seen once. The material sequenced was PBMCs. Receptors were obtained from a man aged 30 to 45 in good health and CMV-seropositive.

The V gene is TRBV11-2, the J gene TRBJ1-2, with 9 bases fitting TRBD1. The V segment lost 5 bases and the J segment 7 bases; nucleotides outside the gene matches: 8. In germline, CDR1 is SGHAT, CDR2 FQNNGV. The CDR3 consists of 14 residues. The CDR3 sequence: CASSPGQGFGGYTF. As DNA, the CDR3 is TGTGCCAGCAGCCCGGGACAGGGTTTTGGTGGCTACACCTTC.

This rearrangement joins TRBV7-9 to TRBJ1-1, with 7 nucleotides matching TRBD1. Germline V CDR1 and CDR2: SEHNR, FQNEAQ (reference sequence). Losses at the gene ends were 1 base for V and 7 bases for J; bases not matched to a gene: 6. The length of the CDR3 is 14 residues. CDR3 in amino acids: CASSLVSGGGEAFF. CDR3 coding DNA: TGTGCCAGCAGCTTAGTTTCAGGGGGTGGTGAAGCTTTCTTT.

In this sample, this clone turned up a few times. The chain combines TRBV5-1 with TRBJ2-7; no firm D call. Trimming shortened V by 4 bases and J by 3 bases, and 8 bases separated the two germline ends. CDR1 is SGHRS and CDR2 is YFSETQ in the germline V gene. The CDR3 consists of 12 residues. This chain's CDR3 is CASSRGDYEQYF. CDR3 nucleotide sequence: TGCGCCAGCAGCCGAGGCGACTACGAGCAGTACTTC.

V and J are TRBV5-1 and TRBJ2-7; D gene ambiguous. Trimming took off 1 base at V and 2 bases at J, with 7 bases between the two ends. The CDR3 has 13 residues. Germline V gene sequence: CDR1 SGHRS, CDR2 YFSETQ. Written as DNA, the CDR3 is TGCGCCAGCAGCTTGACCAGTGCCTACGAGCAGTACTTC. Translated, it gives CASSLTSAYEQYF.

The chain carries TRBV5-1 and TRBJ2-7; possibly TRBD1 for D (5 bases). Looked up from germline, CDR1 is SGHRS and CDR2 is YFSETQ. V lost 0 bases and J 6 bases, leaving 13 bases between the germline ends. The CDR3 totals 14 residues. DNA for the CDR3: TGCGCCAGCAGCTTGGTTTCAGGGTGGGGCGAGCAGTACTTC. Translation gives CASSLVSGWGEQYF.

The chain links TRBV5-1 to TRBJ2-1; 11 nucleotides align to TRBD2. The length of the CDR3 is 16 residues. The J segment lost 3 bases and the V segment lost 3 bases, leaving 5 bases of the junction unmatched. In germline, CDR1 is SGHRS, CDR2 YFSETQ. In DNA form, the CDR3 reads TGCGCCAGCAGCTCGGGGACTAGCGGTATCTACAATGAGCAGTTCTTC. Protein product: CASSSGTSGIYNEQFF.

The chain is built from TRBV5-4 and TRBJ2-2; 10 positions agree with TRBD1. The CDR3 has 16 amino acids. V shed 4 bases and J 5 bases; nucleotides not matched to a gene: 8. CDR1 is SGHNT and CDR2 is YYREEE in the germline V gene (reference sequence). The CDR3 coding sequence is TGTGCCAGCAGCCTTGGACAGGGGGTAACAACCGGGGAGCTGTTTTTT. Protein product: CASSLGQGVTTGELFF.

The chain carries TRBV7-6 and TRBJ2-1, with 11 positions matching TRBD2. The CDR3 sequence is 15 residues long. V lost 4 bases to trimming and J lost 9 bases; unmatched junction nucleotides: 8. The germline V gene encodes CDR1 SGHVS and CDR2 FNYEAQ. CDR3 sequence: CASSSLSGRAGEQFF. The CDR3 DNA sequence: TGTGCCAGCAGCTCTCTTAGCGGGAGGGCCGGTGAGCAGTTCTTC.

The chain links TRBV5-1 to TRBJ1-3; a possible D gene is TRBD1 (5 bases). Trimming removed 0 bases from V and 4 bases from J, with 8 bases in between. The CDR3 spans 14 residues. Germline V gene sequence: CDR1 SGHRS, CDR2 YFSETQ. The CDR3 bases are TGCGCCAGCAGCTTGGCAGGGTCAGGAAACACCATATATTTT. Its translation: CASSLAGSGNTIYF.

The count of this clone is one. This chain joins TRBV2 and TRBJ2-2, with D possibly being TRBD2 (5 bases). V was clipped by 0 bases and J by 4 bases, with 9 bases between them. This CDR3 is built from 15 residues. CDR1 SNHLY and CDR2 FYNNEI come from the germline V gene. CDR3 bases: TGTGCCAGCAGTGAAGCGGAGGCCGGCACCGGGGAGCTGTTTTTT. It yields the protein CASSEAEAGTGELFF.

This chain uses TRBV9 with TRBJ1-2; the D is unclear. Deletions cut 5 bases from V and 4 bases from J, with 9 bases between. Germline V lookup: CDR1 SGDLS, CDR2 YYNGEE. The CDR3 consists of 12 residues. The CDR3 DNA reads as TGTGCCAGCAGTACAGAGGGCTATGGCTACACCTTC. This sequence encodes CASSTEGYGYTF.

J is TRBJ2-5 and V is TRBV5-6; D gene unclear. Near its end, the DNA agrees better with TRBJ2-7, so the J call may be wrong. Germline CDR1 and CDR2: SGHDT and YYEEEE. The CDR3 contains 12 residues. This chain's CDR3 is CASSLLGYEQYF. The CDR3 region has the DNA TGTGCCAGCAGCCTCCTAGGTTACGAGCAGTACTTC.

In its sample, this clone was seen once. This rearrangement joins TRBV27 to TRBJ1-2; the match to TRBD1 covers 8 bases. The CDR3 is 13 residues long. The trim removed 4 bases at V and 6 bases at J, leaving 4 bases unmatched. CDR1 and CDR2 from the germline V gene are MNHEY and SMNVEV (reference sequence). Here the CDR3 reads CASSSQGADGYTF. The CDR3 DNA sequence: TGTGCCAGCAGTTCCCAGGGGGCAGATGGCTACACCTTC.

This rearrangement joins TRBV25-1 to TRBJ1-6; weak D call: TRBD1 (5 bases). Germline-derived CDR1 and CDR2 are MGHDK and SYGVNS. Trimming took off 3 bases at V and 3 bases at J, with 18 bases between the two ends. The CDR3 has 18 residues. The CDR3 DNA follows: TGTGCCAGCAGTGAGTCGAGGTGGGGCCAGGACTATAATTCACCCCTCCACTTT. Its translation: CASSESRWGQDYNSPLHF.

Here the CDR3 reads CASSLSDPANEKLFF. DNA for the CDR3: TGTGCCAGCAGCTTAAGTGATCCGGCTAATGAAAAACTGTTTTTT. The chain joins TRBV14 to TRBJ1-4; D gene unclear. Germline V gene sequence: CDR1 SGHDN, CDR2 FVKESK. The CDR3 runs 15 residues. Deletions cut 5 bases from V and 3 bases from J, with 13 bases between. The entire variable domain, with the rest obtained from reference TRBV14 and TRBJ1-4, is as follows: EAGVTQFPSHSVIEKGQTVTLRCDPISGHDNLYWYRRVMGKEIKFLLHFVKESKQDESGMPNNRFLAERTGGTYSTLKVQPAELEDSGVYFCASSLSDPANEKLFFGSGTQLSVL.

The chain employs TRBV7-9 and TRBJ2-7; D perhaps matches TRBD1 (6 bases). Per germline, CDR1 SEHNR and CDR2 FQNEAQ (reference sequence). CDR3 size: 13 residues. In DNA form, the CDR3 reads TGTTCCAGCAGCCGGGACATATCCTACGAGCAGTACGTC. Residues: CSSSRDISYEQYV.

J is TRBJ2-7 and V is TRBV18; TRBD2 agrees at 13 bases. Germline CDR1 is KGHSH and CDR2 is LQKENI. V trimming: 6 bases; J trimming: 2 bases; junction bases outside the gene matches: 7. CDR3 length: 16 amino acids. The CDR3 region has the DNA TGTGCCAGCTCCCTCCTGGGACTAGCGGGAACCTACGAGCAGTACTTC. It is translated as CASSLLGLAGTYEQYF. Combining the CDR3 with reference TRBV18 and TRBJ2-7 gives the whole variable domain NAGVMQNPRHLVRRRGQEARLRCSPMKGHSHVYWYRQLPEEGLKFMVYLQKENIIDESGMPKERFSAEFPKEGPSILRIQQVVRGDSAAYFCASSLLGLAGTYEQYFGPGTRLTVT.

V usage is TRBV6-1 and J usage is TRBJ1-1, with a possible D match to TRBD1 (5 bases). Germline V gene sequence: CDR1 MNHNS, CDR2 SASEGT. Trimming shortened V by 2 bases and J by 0 bases, and 10 bases separated the two germline ends. The CDR3 runs to 15 residues. The chain's CDR3 is CASSEPAGMNTEAFF. CDR3 nucleotide sequence: TGTGCCAGCAGTGAACCGGCAGGGATGAACACTGAAGCTTTCTTT.

V usage is TRBV9 and J usage is TRBJ2-7; D might be TRBD1 (6 bases). CDR3 length equals 16 residues. Germline loops: CDR1 SGDLS, CDR2 YYNGEE. The V gene lost 4 bases and the J gene lost 3 bases, with 20 bases spanning the gap. The CDR3 is CASSQNRVVPDYEQYF. Here the CDR3 DNA reads TGTGCCAGCAGCCAAAACAGGGTGGTGCCGGACTACGAGCAGTACTTC.

V gene TRBV5-5 combines with J gene TRBJ1-5; D call uncertain. The V and J ends lost 2 bases and 1 base respectively, with 10 bases between them. The CDR3 runs 15 residues. Germline lookup yields CDR1 SGHKS and CDR2 YYEKEE (reference sequence). The CDR3 coding sequence is TGTGCCAGCAGCTTACTGTCGGGAAGCAATCAGCCCCAGCATTTT. It is translated as CASSLLSGSNQPQHF.

CDR3: CASSPSGSGQETQYF. The CDR3 DNA is TGTGCCAGCAGCCCTAGCGGGAGTGGACAAGAGACCCAGTACTTC. This chain connects TRBV9 to TRBJ2-5; 10 nucleotides match TRBD2. Trimming cost V 4 bases and J 2 bases; bases outside gene matches: 5. This CDR3 region has 15 residues. Germline CDR1 SGDLS, CDR2 YYNGEE.

This clone appeared a single time. This chain links TRBV29-1 with TRBJ1-2; D possibly corresponds to TRBD1 (6 bases). Germline V gives CDR1 SQVTM, CDR2 ANQGSEA. V lost 4 bases and J lost 8, with 17 bases in between. The CDR3 consists of 13 residues. CDR3 region: CSVGPYQGLGYTF. The DNA for the CDR3 is TGCAGCGTTGGTCCCTATCAGGGGTTAGGCTACACCTTC.

The chain uses TRBV27 and TRBJ2-1; 9 nucleotides align to TRBD1. Germline V gene data show CDR1 as MNHEY and CDR2 as SMNVEV (reference sequence). The CDR3 runs to 16 residues. V dropped 4 bases and J dropped 0; count of bases not matched to a gene: 4. The CDR3 here is CASSWTGARSYNEQFF. DNA of the CDR3: TGTGCCAGCAGTTGGACAGGGGCGCGCTCCTACAATGAGCAGTTCTTC.

With regard to this clone: Compared with germline, one end of the junction differs, possibly owing to a read error. The chain joins TRBV7-9 to TRBJ2-1; D is perhaps TRBD1 (5 bases). CDR1 is SEHNR, CDR2 FQNEAQ, per germline (reference sequence). This CDR3 has 16 amino acids. CDR3 nucleotides: TGTTCCAGCAGCCCTAGGGGTTTTAGCTCCTACAATGAGCAGTTCTTC. This gives the protein CSSSPRGFSSYNEQFF.

This clone was seen a few times. The CDR3 DNA sequence: TGCGCCAGCAGCCCGGGACAGGGGACAGATACGCAGTATTTT. This sequence encodes CASSPGQGTDTQYF. The rearrangement links TRBV5-1 to TRBJ2-3; TRBD1 matches at 10 bases. The CDR3 spans 14 residues. Germline CDR1 is SGHRS and CDR2 is YFSETQ. Losses at the gene ends were 4 bases for V and 3 bases for J; bases not matched to a gene: 2. Complete variable domain (other parts from reference TRBV5-1 and TRBJ2-3): KAGVTQTPRYLIKTRGQQVTLSCSPISGHRSVSWYQQTPGQGLQFLFEYFSETQRNKGNFPGRFSGRQFSNSRSEMNVSTLELGDSALYLCASSPGQGTDTQYFGPGTRLTVL.

The chain links TRBV7-3 to TRBJ2-7, with 13 bases lining up with TRBD2. This CDR3 is 17 amino acids long. Germline lookup yields CDR1 SGHTA and CDR2 FQGTGA. The ends lost 1 base at V and 3 bases at J; junction bases unmatched: 6. As DNA, the CDR3 is TGTGCCAGCAGCTTAAAGCGGACTAGCGGGAGCATCTACGAGCAGTACTTC. Translating it yields CASSLKRTSGSIYEQYF.

The V call is TRBV5-1, the J call TRBJ1-2, with TRBD1 matching over 7 bases. Germline values: CDR1 SGHRS, CDR2 YFSETQ. J gave up 2 bases and V 2 bases, and 3 bases lay outside the gene matches. CDR3 length: 14 residues. DNA of the CDR3: TGCGCCAGCAGCTTACAGGGGCACAACTATGGCTACACCTTC. It yields the protein CASSLQGHNYGYTF.

The gene calls are TRBV6-5 and TRBJ2-3, with 7 positions matching TRBD1. J lost 3 bases, V lost 5 bases, and 8 bases had no gene match. The CDR3 is 15 residues long. CDR1 is MNHEY and CDR2 is SVGAGI in the germline V gene. The chain's CDR3 is CASSTTGMRTDTQYF. The CDR3 nucleotides are TGTGCCAGCAGTACGACAGGGATGAGGACAGATACGCAGTATTTT.

This chain links TRBV5-6 with TRBJ1-5, with D possibly matching TRBD1 (5 bases). V dropped 2 bases and J dropped 2 bases, with 14 bases sitting between them. Germline loops: CDR1 SGHDT, CDR2 YYEEEE. This CDR3 is built from 16 residues. CDR3 loop: CASSFWAGMGNQPQHF. In DNA form, the CDR3 reads TGTGCCAGCAGCTTTTGGGCAGGGATGGGCAATCAGCCCCAGCATTTT.